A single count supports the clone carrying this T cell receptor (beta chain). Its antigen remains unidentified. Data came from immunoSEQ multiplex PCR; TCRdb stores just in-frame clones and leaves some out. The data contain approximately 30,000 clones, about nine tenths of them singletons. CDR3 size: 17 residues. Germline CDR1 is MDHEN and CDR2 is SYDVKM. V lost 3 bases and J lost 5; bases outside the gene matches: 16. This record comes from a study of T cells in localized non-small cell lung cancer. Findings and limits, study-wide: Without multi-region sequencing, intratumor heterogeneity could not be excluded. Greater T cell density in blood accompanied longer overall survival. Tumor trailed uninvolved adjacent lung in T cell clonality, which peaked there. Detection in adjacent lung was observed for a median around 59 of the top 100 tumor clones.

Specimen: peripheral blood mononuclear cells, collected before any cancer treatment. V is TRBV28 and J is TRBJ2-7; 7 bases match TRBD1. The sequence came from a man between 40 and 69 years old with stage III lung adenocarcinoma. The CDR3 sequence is CASSFAPPGQNSNEQYF. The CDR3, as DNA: TGTGCCAGCAGTTTCGCACCCCCGGGACAGAACAGCAACGAGCAGTACTTC.